The clone carrying this T cell receptor beta chain was picked up a small number of times. Its specificity is unknown. This specimen comes from a study of T-cell memory formation after mild COVID-19. About the research overall: For the most part, TCR clusters were specific to one donor.

V was cut by 0 bases and J by 14 bases, with 15 bases left in between. The CDR3 is 13 residues long. Germline V gene data show CDR1 as SEHNR and CDR2 as FQNEAQ (reference sequence). Study results and caveats: Clones shrinking from day 15 to 85 showed even CD4/CD8 mixes; later expanders tilted CD4+. The CD4+ clones that contracted clustered mainly within CM and EM, and the CD8+ clones concentrated in EMRA. In second-wave clones peaking day 37, SARS-CoV-2 specificity remained unconfirmed.

TCRdb used MiXCR to reprocess the 5' RACE reads, holding one entry per CDR3 protein. The repertoire includes about 200,000 distinct CDR3 sequences, just over 9.5% of them detected once, and 3.5% to 4% sits in the top ten. The chain couples TRBV7-9 to TRBJ2-3; D call uncertain. The sequenced sample was PBMCs or a T cell subset sorted from them (not recorded which). The sequence came from a man younger than 30 who had mild COVID-19 (a few samples of this study predate the infection). Cell type and time point are not known. In nucleotides, the CDR3 is TGTGCCAGCAGCTTAGCACCCGTTCTTTTGCCGTATTTT. This sequence encodes CASSLAPVLLPYF.